This T cell receptor beta chain comes out of a study of blood T cell repertoires in COVID-19. Study information: Sample material is recorded as cDNA or gDNA derived from T cells, B-cell-depleted T cells, or PBMCs.

Only one count was recorded for this clone. The V and J ends lost 1 base and 7 bases, in that order; junction bases with no gene match: 16. Germline-derived CDR1 and CDR2 are LNHDA and SQIVND (reference sequence). The CDR3 sequence is 19 residues long. Here immunoSEQ multiplex PCR was the method, and the copy in TCRdb shows in-frame clones only, minus some. The sample carries some 130,000 clones, around 81% recorded once. The chain joins TRBV19 to TRBJ2-1, with TRBD2 identical over 10 bases. The clonotype originates from a woman aged 60 to 75 with active or convalescent COVID-19. The specimen sequenced was peripheral blood. CDR3 coding DNA: TGTGCCAGTAGTATAGGAGGTGGGAGCGGGGGGGCCGTAAGAAATGAGCAGTTCTTC. Protein product: CASSIGGGSGGAVRNEQFF.